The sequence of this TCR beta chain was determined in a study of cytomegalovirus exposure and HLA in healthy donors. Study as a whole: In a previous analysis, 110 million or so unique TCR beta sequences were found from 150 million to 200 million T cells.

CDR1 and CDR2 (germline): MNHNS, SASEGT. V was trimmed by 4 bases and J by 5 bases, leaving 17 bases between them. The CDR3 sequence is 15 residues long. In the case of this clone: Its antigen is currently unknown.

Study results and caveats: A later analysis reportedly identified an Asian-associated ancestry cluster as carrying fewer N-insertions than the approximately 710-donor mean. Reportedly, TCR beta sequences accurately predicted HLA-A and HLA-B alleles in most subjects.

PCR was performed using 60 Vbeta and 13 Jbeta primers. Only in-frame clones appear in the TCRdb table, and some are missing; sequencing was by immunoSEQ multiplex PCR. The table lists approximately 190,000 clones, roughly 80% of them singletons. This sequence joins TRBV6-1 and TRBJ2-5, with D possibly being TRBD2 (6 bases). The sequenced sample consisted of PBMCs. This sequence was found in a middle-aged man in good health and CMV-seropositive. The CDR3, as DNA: TGTGCCAGCAGTGGGGAGGCGAGGCCGGGGGAGACCCAGTACTTC. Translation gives CASSGEARPGETQYF.